A single sample is the source of the 6 T cell receptor beta chains below, sequenced in a study of T cells after yellow fever vaccination. TCRdb used MiXCR to reprocess the 5' RACE reads, holding one entry per CDR3 protein. The sample holds 310,000 or so distinct CDR3 sequences, roughly 3.5% seen once. The source was PBMCs, collected on the day of the yellow fever booster vaccination. These receptor sequences come from a man between 18 and 29 years old who received the YFV17D yellow fever vaccine.

This clonotype appeared a few times. The chain uses TRBV28 and TRBJ1-2; 8 positions match TRBD1. CDR1 and CDR2 from the germline V gene are MDHEN and SYDVKM. V lost 6 bases to trimming and J lost 5 bases; unmatched junction nucleotides: 8. The CDR3 spans 14 residues. The CDR3 DNA is TGTGCCAGCAGCGGACAGGGAAATTTTTATGGCTACACCTTC. It is translated as CASSGQGNFYGYTF.

A few counts support this clonotype. V gene TRBV20-1 combines with J gene TRBJ2-1, with 7 bases fitting TRBD2. This CDR3 spans 14 amino acids. Trimming cost V 3 bases and J 4 bases; bases outside gene matches: 6. Germline V gene lookup returns CDR1 DFQATT and CDR2 SNEGSKA (reference sequence). CDR3 DNA: TGCAGTGCTAGGCCGCTAGCGGTGTACAATGAGCAGTTCTTC. Its translation: CSARPLAVYNEQFF.

This clonotype was recorded many times. The genes are TRBV20-1 and TRBJ2-2; TRBD2 might be the D (5 bases). Germline CDR1 DFQATT, CDR2 SNEGSKA (reference sequence). Trimming took 3 bases from V and 5 from J, leaving 10 bases between them. The CDR3 runs 13 residues. The CDR3 DNA follows: TGCAGTGCTAGCCACCCGGGGACCGGGGAGCTGTTTTTT. Its protein is CSASHPGTGELFF.

The CDR3 DNA reads TGCGCCAGCAGCGAGACAGGGTGGACCGGGGAGCTGTTTTTT. The encoded protein is CASSETGWTGELFF. The genes are TRBV5-1 and TRBJ2-2; 7 nucleotides align to TRBD1. This CDR3 comprises 14 residues. V shed 4 bases and J 5 bases; nucleotides not matched to a gene: 5. The germline gives CDR1 SGHRS, CDR2 YFSETQ. Using reference TRBV5-1 and TRBJ2-2 for the parts outside the CDR3, the full variable domain is KAGVTQTPRYLIKTRGQQVTLSCSPISGHRSVSWYQQTPGQGLQFLFEYFSETQRNKGNFPGRFSGRQFSNSRSEMNVSTLELGDSALYLCASSETGWTGELFFGEGSRLTVL.

The table lists this clonotype with many counts. The CDR3, as DNA: TGCAGTGCTAGAACGCTAGCGGGGGGGACAGATACGCAGTATTTT. This gives the protein CSARTLAGGTDTQYF. The chain carries TRBV20-1 and TRBJ2-3; TRBD2 agrees at 12 bases. CDR3 length: 15 residues. Germline CDR1 is DFQATT and CDR2 is SNEGSKA (reference sequence). With 2 bases clipped from V and 3 bases from J, the junction kept 3 bases outside the gene matches.

This clonotype occurred many times. The chain is built from TRBV7-2 and TRBJ2-5, with TRBD2 matching 9 bases. Germline V gene data show CDR1 as SGHTA and CDR2 as FQGNSA. With 1 base clipped from V and 5 bases from J, the junction kept 5 bases outside the gene matches. The CDR3 runs to 15 residues. Written as DNA, the CDR3 is TGTGCCAGCAGCTTAGACGCGGGGGGGCAGGAGACCCAGTACTTC. Its translation is CASSLDAGGQETQYF.